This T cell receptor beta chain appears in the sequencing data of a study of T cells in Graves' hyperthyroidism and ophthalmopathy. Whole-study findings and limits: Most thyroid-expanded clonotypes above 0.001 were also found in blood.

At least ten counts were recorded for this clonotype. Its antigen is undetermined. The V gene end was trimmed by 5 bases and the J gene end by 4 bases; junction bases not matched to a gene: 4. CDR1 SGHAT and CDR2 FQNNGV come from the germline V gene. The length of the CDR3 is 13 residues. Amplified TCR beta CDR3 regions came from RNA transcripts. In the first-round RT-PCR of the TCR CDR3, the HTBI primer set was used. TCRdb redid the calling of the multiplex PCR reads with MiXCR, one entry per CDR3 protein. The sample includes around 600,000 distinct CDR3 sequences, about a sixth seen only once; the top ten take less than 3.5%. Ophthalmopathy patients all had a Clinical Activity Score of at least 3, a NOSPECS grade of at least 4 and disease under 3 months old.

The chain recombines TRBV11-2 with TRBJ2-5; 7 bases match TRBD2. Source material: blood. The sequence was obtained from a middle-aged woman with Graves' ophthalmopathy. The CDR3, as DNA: TGTGCCAGCAGCCAAGGGACTATAGAGACCCAGTACTTC. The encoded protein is CASSQGTIETQYF.